Listed here are 3 T cell receptor beta chains from one sample, sequenced in a study of preoperative IRX-2 immunotherapy in early breast cancer. The table came from immunoSEQ multiplex PCR; TCRdb's copy has only in-frame clones and leaves some out. Here the sample spans roughly 2,000 clones, roughly 77% being singletons. Treatment defined: preoperative locoregional IRX-2 cytokine immunotherapy. Specimen: tumor tissue, collected before IRX-2 immunotherapy. These receptors all stem from a human donor with breast cancer.

This clone appeared a few times. The chain recombines TRBV19 with TRBJ2-2, with 9 bases aligning to TRBD1. The CDR3 has 13 amino acids. Trimming cost V 9 bases and J 7 bases; bases outside gene matches: 6. CDR1 and CDR2 from the germline V gene are LNHDA and SQIVND (reference sequence). The DNA for the CDR3 is TGTGCCAGCCAACAGGGGGCCGGCGGGGAGCTGTTTTTT. It encodes CASQQGAGGELFF.

CDR3: CASFKDANTGELFF. CDR3 nucleotide sequence: TGTGCCAGCTTTAAGGACGCGAACACCGGGGAGCTGTTTTTT. The chain joins TRBV12-5 to TRBJ2-2; D is ambiguous. The CDR3 has 14 residues. Looked up from germline, CDR1 is LGHNT and CDR2 is FRNRAP. Variable domain in full (rest from reference TRBV12-5 and TRBJ2-2): DARVTQTPRHKVTEMGQEVTMRCQPILGHNTVFWYRQTMMQGLELLAYFRNRAPLDDSGMPKDRFSAEMPDATLATLKIQPSEPRDSAVYFCASFKDANTGELFFGEGSRLTVL.

This clone has a single count. The chain recombines TRBV4-1 with TRBJ1-5; possible D gene TRBD1, 5 bases. There are 16 residues in the CDR3. V was clipped by 3 bases and J by 1 base, with 13 bases between them. The germline CDR1 and CDR2 sequences are MGHRA and YSYEKL. The CDR3 protein is CASSHAEGKSNQPQHF. DNA for the CDR3: TGCGCCAGCAGCCACGCCGAGGGGAAAAGCAATCAGCCCCAGCATTTT.